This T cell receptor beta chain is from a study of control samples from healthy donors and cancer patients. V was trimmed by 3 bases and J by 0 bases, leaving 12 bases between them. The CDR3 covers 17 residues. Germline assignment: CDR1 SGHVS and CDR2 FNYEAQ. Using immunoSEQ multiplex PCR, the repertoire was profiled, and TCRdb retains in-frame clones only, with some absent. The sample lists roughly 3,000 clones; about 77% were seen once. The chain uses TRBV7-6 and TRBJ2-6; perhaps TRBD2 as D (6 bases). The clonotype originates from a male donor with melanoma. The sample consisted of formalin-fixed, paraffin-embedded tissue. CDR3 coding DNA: TGTGCCAGCAGCTTCAGTACCGGGAGCTCTGGGGCCAACGTCCTGACTTTC. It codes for CASSFSTGSSGANVLTF. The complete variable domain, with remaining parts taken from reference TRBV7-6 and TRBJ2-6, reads GAGVSQSPRYKVTKRGQDVALRCDPISGHVSLYWYRQALGQGPEFLTYFNYEAQQDKSGLPNDRFSAERPEGSISTLTIQRTEQRDSAMYRCASSFSTGSSGANVLTFGAGSRLTVL.